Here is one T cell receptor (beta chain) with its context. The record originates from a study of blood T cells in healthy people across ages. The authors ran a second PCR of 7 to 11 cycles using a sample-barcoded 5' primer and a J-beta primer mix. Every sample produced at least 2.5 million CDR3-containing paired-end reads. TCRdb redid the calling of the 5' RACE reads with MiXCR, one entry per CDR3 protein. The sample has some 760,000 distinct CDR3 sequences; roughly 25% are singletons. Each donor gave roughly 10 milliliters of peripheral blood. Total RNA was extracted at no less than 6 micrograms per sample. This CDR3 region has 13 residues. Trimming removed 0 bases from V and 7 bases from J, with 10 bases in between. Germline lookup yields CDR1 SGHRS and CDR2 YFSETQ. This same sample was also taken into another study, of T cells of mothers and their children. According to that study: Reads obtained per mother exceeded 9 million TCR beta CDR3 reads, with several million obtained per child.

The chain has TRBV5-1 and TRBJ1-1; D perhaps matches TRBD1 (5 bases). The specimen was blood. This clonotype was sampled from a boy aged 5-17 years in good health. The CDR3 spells CASSLVEGNEAFF. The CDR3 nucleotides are TGCGCCAGCAGCTTGGTGGAGGGGAATGAAGCTTTCTTT.